Included here is one TCR beta chain sequence, with context. The sample comes from a study of blood T cell repertoires in COVID-19. On the study more broadly: Specimens from acute and convalescent COVID-19 originated in the United States, Italy and Spain. PBMCs, B-cell-depleted T cells, or T cells provided the cDNA or gDNA that made up the material.

Germline V gives CDR1 SGDLS, CDR2 YYNGEE. With 5 bases clipped from V and 2 bases from J, the junction kept 14 bases outside the gene matches. This CDR3 comprises 18 residues. Individuals aged about 18 to 89 years were recruited from roughly 23 US areas. The assay was immunoSEQ multiplex PCR, and TCRdb's table has in-frame clones only and misses some. There are fewer than 350,000 clones in the sample; around nine tenths occur only once, and about 6.1% lies in the top ten. This TCR came from a woman aged 40 to 49 who had recovered from COVID-19. This sequence joins TRBV9 and TRBJ1-3; 9 positions match TRBD1. Sequenced material: PBMCs or T cells enriched from blood (not recorded which). Here the CDR3 DNA reads TGTGCCAGCAGTAGACGTAGTCCGGGACAGGGCGCTGGAAACACCATATATTTT. Protein: CASSRRSPGQGAGNTIYF.